This T cell receptor beta chain was captured in a study of beta chain features in type 1 diabetes. V lost 7 bases to trimming and J lost 3 bases, with 18 bases between them. The CDR3 has 15 residues. This clone came up a few times. Its target is not known. All of the isolated RNA was reverse transcribed, so expressed TCRB transcripts were sequenced. The method was immunoSEQ multiplex PCR; TCRdb's version includes in-frame clones alone and lacks a portion of them. The sample lists under 400,000 clones, approximately 12% occurring once. Study-wide points: PCR might favor shorter templates, equally in patients and controls. For Type 1 diabetes patients, all four CD4+ subsets carried TCRB CDR3s that were moderately but significantly shorter. Insertion counts at VDJ junctions were lower in type 1 diabetes patients, who also showed more deletions there. Naive, central memory and Treg TCRB repertoires seemed to resemble each other more closely in patients than they did in healthy donors. These data did not resolve whether HLA type affects TCRB rearrangement.

The sequencing input was naive CD4+ T cells from blood. The V call is TRBV23-1, the J call TRBJ1-1; D ambiguous. TRBV23-1 is given ORF status, its function remaining uncertain. This TCR came from a woman between 18 and 29 years old with type 1 diabetes. The CDR3 spells CASNSGSEFDTEAFF. DNA for the CDR3: TGCGCCAGCAACTCGGGGAGTGAATTTGACACTGAAGCTTTCTTT.